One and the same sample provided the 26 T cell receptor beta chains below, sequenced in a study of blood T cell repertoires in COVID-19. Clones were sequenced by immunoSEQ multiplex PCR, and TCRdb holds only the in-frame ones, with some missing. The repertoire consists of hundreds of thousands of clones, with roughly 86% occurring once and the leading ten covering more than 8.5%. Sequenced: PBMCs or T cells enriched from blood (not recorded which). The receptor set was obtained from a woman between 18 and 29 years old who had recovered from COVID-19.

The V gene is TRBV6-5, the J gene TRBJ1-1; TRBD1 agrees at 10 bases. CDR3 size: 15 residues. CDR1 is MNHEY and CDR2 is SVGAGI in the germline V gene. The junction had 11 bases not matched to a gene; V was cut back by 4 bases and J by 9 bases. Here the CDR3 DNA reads TGTGCCAGCAGTTCACCGGGGACAGGGGCTCTGAAAGCTTTCTTT. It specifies CASSSPGTGALKAFF.

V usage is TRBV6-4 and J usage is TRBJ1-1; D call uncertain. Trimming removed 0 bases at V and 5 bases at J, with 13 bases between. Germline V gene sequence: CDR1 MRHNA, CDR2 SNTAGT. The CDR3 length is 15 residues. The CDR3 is CASSDSEGARTEAFF. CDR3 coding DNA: TGTGCCAGCAGTGACTCGGAGGGCGCGCGGACTGAAGCTTTCTTT.

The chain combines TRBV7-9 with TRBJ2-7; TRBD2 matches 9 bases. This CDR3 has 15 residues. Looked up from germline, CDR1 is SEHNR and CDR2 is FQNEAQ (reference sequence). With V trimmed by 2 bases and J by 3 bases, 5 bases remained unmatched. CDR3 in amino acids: CASSLSSGGFYEQYF. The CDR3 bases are TGTGCCAGCAGCTTATCCAGCGGGGGGTTCTACGAGCAGTACTTC.

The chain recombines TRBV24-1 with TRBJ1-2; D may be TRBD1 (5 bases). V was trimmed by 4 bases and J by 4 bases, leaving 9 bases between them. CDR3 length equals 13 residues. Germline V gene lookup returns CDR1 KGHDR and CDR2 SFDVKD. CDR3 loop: CATSEGGGYGYTF. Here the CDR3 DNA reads TGTGCCACCAGTGAGGGGGGGGGCTATGGCTACACCTTC.

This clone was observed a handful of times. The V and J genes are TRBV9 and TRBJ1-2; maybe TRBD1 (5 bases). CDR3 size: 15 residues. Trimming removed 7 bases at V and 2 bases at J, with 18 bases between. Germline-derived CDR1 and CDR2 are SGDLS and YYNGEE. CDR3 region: CASGQIGEGNYGYTF. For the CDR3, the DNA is TGTGCCAGCGGCCAGATAGGGGAGGGGAACTATGGCTACACCTTC. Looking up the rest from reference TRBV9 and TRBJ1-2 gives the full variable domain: DSGVTQTPKHLITATGQRVTLRCSPRSGDLSVYWYQQSLDQGLQFLIQYYNGEERAKGNILERFSAQQFPDLHSELNLSSLELGDSALYFCASGQIGEGNYGYTFGSGTRLTVV.

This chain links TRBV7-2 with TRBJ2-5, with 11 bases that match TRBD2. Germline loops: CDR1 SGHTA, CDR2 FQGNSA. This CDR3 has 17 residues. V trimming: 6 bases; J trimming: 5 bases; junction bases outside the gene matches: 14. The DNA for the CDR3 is TGTGCCAGCAGTCAGGGTAGCGGGGGGGTTGCAAAGGAGACCCAGTACTTC. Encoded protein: CASSQGSGGVAKETQYF.

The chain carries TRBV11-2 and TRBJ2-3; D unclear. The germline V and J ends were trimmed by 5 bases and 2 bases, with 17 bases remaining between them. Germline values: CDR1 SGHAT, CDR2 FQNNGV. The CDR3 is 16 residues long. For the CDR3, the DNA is TGTGCCAGCAGCCCGCTCCGGAACAGAAACACAGATACGCAGTATTTT. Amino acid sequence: CASSPLRNRNTDTQYF.

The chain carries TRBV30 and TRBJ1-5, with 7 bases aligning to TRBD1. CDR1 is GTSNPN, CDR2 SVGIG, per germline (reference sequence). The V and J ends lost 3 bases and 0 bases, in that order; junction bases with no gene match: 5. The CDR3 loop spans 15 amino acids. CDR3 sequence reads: CAWSAQGYSNQPQHF. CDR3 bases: TGTGCCTGGAGCGCACAGGGGTATAGCAATCAGCCCCAGCATTTT.

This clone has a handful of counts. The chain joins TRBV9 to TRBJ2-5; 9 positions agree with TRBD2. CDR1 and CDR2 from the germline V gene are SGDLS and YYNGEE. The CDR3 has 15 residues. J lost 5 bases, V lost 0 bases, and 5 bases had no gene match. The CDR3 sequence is CASSVGIAGVETQYF. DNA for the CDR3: TGTGCCAGCAGCGTAGGGATAGCGGGAGTGGAGACCCAGTACTTC.

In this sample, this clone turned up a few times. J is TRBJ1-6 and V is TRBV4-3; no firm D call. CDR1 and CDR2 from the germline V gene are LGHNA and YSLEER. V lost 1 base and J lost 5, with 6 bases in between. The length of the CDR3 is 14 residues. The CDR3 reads CASSQGENNSPLHF. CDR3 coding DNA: TGCGCCAGCAGCCAAGGAGAGAATAATTCACCCCTCCACTTT.

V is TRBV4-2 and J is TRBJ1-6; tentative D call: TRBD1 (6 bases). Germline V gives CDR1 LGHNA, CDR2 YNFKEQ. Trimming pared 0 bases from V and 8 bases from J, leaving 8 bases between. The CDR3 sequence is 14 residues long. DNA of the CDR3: TGTGCCAGCAGCCAAGACAGGGGCGATTCACCCCTCCACTTT. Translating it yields CASSQDRGDSPLHF.

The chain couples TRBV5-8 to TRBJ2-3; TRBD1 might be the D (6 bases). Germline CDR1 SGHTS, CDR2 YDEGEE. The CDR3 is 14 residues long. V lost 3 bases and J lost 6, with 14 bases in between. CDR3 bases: TGTGCCAGCAGCTCGGGACATCGGAGGGATACGCAGTATTTT. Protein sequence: CASSSGHRRDTQYF.

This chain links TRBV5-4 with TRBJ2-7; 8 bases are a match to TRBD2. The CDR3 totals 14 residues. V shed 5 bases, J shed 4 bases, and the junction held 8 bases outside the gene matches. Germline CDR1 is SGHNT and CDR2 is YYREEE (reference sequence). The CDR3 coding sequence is TGTGCCAGCAGTCGTGCGGGAGGACCTTACGAGCAGTACTTC. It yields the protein CASSRAGGPYEQYF.

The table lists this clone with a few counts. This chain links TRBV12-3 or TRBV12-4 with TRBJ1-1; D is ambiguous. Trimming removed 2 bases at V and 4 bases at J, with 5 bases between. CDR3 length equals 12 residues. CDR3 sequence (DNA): TGTGCCAGCAGTTTATCGGGCACTGAAGCTTTCTTT. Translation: CASSLSGTEAFF.

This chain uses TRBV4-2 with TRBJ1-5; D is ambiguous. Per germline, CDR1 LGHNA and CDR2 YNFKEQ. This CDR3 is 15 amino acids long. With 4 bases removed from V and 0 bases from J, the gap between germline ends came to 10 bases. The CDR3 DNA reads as TGTGCCAGCAGCCCTACCCCGGGTAGCAATCAGCCCCAGCATTTT. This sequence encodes CASSPTPGSNQPQHF.

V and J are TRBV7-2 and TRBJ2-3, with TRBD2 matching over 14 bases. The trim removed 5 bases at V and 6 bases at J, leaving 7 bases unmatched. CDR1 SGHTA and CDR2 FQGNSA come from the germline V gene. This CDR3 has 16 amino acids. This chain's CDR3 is CASSPRLAGGHDTQYF. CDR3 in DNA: TGTGCCAGCAGCCCCCGACTAGCGGGGGGGCACGATACGCAGTATTTT.

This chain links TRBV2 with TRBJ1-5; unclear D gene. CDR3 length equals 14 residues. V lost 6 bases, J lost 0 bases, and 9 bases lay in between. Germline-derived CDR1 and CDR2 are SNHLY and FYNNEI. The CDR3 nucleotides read TGTGCCAGCAGGTCTCCTTATAGCAATCAGCCCCAGCATTTT. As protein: CASRSPYSNQPQHF.

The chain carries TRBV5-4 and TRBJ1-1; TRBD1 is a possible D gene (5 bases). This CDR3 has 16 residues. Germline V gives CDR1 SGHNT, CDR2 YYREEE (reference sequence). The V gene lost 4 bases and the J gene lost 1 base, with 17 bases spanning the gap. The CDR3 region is CASSRQLIGENTEAFF. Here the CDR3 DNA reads TGTGCCAGCAGCCGACAGTTAATCGGAGAGAACACTGAAGCTTTCTTT.

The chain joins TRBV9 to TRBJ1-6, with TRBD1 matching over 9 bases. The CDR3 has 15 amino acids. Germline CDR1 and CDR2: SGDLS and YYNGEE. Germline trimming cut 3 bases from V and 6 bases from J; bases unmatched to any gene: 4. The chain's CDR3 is CASSAWTGANSPLHF. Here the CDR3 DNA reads TGTGCCAGCAGCGCTTGGACAGGGGCTAATTCACCCCTCCACTTT.

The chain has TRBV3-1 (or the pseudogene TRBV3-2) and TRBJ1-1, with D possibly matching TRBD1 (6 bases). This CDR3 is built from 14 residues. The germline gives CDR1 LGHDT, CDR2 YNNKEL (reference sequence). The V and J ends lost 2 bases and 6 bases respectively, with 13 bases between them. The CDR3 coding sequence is TGTGCCAGCAGCCAATTGACAGGTGGGTCTGAAGCTTTCTTT. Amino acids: CASSQLTGGSEAFF.

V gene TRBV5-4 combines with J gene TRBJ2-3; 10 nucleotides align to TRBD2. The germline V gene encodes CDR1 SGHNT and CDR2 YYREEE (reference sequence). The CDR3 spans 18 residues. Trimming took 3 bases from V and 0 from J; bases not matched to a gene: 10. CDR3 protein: CASSYTSGKFLSTDTQYF. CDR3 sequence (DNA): TGTGCCAGCAGCTATACTAGCGGGAAATTTCTCAGCACAGATACGCAGTATTTT.

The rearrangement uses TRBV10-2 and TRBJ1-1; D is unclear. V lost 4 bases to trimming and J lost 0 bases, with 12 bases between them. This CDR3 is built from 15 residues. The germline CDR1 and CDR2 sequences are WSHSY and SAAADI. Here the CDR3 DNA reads TGCGCCAGCAGTGGAGGCAGGACTTTGAACACTGAAGCTTTCTTT. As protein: CASSGGRTLNTEAFF.

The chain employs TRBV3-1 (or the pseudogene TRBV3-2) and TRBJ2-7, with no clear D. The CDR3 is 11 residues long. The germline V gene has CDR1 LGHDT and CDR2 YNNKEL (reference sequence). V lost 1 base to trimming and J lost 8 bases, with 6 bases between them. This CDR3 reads CASSQVFQQYF. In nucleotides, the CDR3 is TGTGCCAGCAGCCAAGTCTTCCAGCAGTACTTC.

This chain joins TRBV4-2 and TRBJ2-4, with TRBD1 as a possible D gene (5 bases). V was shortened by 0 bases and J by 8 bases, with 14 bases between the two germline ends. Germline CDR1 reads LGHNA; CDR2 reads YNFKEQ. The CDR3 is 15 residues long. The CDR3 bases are TGTGCCAGCAGCCAAGAGGGCTGGGGCAGGGACATTCAGTACTTC. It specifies CASSQEGWGRDIQYF.

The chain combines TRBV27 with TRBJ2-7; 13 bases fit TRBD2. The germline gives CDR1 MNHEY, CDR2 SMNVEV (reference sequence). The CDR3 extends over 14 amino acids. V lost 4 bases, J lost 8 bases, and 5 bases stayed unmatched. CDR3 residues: CASSSGTSGIQQYF. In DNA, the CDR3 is TGTGCCAGCAGTTCCGGGACTAGCGGGATTCAGCAGTACTTC.

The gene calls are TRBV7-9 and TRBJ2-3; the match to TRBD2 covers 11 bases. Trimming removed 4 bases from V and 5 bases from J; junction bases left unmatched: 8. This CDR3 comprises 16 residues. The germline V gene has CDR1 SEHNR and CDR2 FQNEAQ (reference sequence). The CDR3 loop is CASSSWTSGRGDTQYF. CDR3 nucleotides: TGTGCCAGCAGCTCCTGGACTAGCGGGCGGGGAGATACGCAGTATTTT.